The following is a TCR beta chain sequence with its context. This sample was taken from a study of Tregs in tolerant kidney transplant recipients. Looked up from germline, CDR1 is LNHDA and CDR2 is SQIVND (reference sequence). V shed 7 bases and J shed 6 bases, with 13 bases lying between them. The CDR3 sequence is 12 residues long. Here immunoSEQ multiplex PCR was the method, and the copy in TCRdb shows in-frame clones only, minus some. Here the sample spans about 240,000 clones, around 81% being singletons. The chain has TRBV19 and TRBJ2-7; perhaps TRBD2 as D (5 bases). This sequence originates from a human donor in good health. Material: CD4+ T cells from blood. CDR3 coding DNA: TGTGCCAGTACTGACGGGATCGGCGAGCAGTACTTC. Translation: CASTDGIGEQYF.